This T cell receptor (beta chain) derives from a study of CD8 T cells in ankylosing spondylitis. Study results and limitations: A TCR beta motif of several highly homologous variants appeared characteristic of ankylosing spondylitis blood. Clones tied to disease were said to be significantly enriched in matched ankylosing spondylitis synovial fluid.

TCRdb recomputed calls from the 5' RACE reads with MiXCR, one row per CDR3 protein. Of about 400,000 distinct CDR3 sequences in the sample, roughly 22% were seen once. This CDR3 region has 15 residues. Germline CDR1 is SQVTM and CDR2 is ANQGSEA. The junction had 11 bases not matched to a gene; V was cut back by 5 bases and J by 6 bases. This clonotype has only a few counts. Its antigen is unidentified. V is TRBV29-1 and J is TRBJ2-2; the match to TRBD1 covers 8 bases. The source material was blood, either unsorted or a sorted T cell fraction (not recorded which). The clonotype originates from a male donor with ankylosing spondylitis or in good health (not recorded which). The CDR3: CSVLGQGRDAGELFF. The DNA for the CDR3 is TGCAGCGTTTTAGGACAGGGAAGGGACGCCGGGGAGCTGTTTTTT.